What follows are 9 T cell receptor beta chains derived from one specimen sequenced in a study of liver allograft versus peripheral blood T cells. Looking at the study overall: Hepatic allograft T cell receptor repertoires were evaluated relative to those present in recipients' peripheral blood.

Each CDR3 protein gets one entry after TCRdb re-called the reads with MiXCR. Here the sample spans 3,000 to 4,000 distinct CDR3 sequences, 20% to 25% being singletons. All receptors come from a human patient who had a liver transplant. The graft donor may account for some of the T cells.

The chain joins TRBV19 to TRBJ2-2, with D perhaps TRBD1 (5 bases). Germline V gene sequence: CDR1 LNHDA, CDR2 SQIVND (reference sequence). The CDR3 sequence is 15 residues long. V lost 2 bases and J 5 bases, leaving 12 bases between the germline ends. CDR3 sequence: CASSISREVTGELFF. In DNA, the CDR3 is TGTGCCAGTAGTATATCCAGGGAAGTGACCGGGGAGCTGTTTTTT. The complete variable domain, with remaining parts taken from reference TRBV19 and TRBJ2-2, reads DGGITQSPKYLFRKEGQNVTLSCEQNLNHDAMYWYRQDPGQGLRLIYYSQIVNDFQKGDIAEGYSVSREKKESFPLTVTSAQKNPTAFYLCASSISREVTGELFFGEGSRLTVL.

This clonotype is medium-sized by share. This chain uses TRBV20-1 with TRBJ1-5; TRBD1 agrees at 7 bases. Trimming removed 3 bases from V and 0 bases from J; junction bases left unmatched: 14. This CDR3 has 18 amino acids. Germline V gene sequence: CDR1 DFQATT, CDR2 SNEGSKA (reference sequence). CDR3 nucleotide sequence: TGCAGTGCTAGTCCCCGGACAGGAGGGGCTGTTAGCAATCAGCCCCAGCATTTT. Amino acid sequence: CSASPRTGGAVSNQPQHF.

Within the sample, this clonotype is medium-sized. An end of the junction differs from the germline gene, which may be a read error. The rearrangement joins TRBV6-6 to TRBJ1-1; D is uncertain. Germline V gene lookup returns CDR1 MNHNY and CDR2 SVGAGI (reference sequence). The CDR3 has 11 residues. The CDR3 sequence: CASPAFTEAFF. The CDR3, as DNA: TGTGCCTCCCCAGCATTTACTGAGGCTTTCTTT.

This clonotype was counted only a few times. The chain combines TRBV12-3 or TRBV12-4 with TRBJ2-3; D is unresolved. CDR3 length equals 11 residues. Trimming pared 6 bases from V and 3 bases from J, leaving 4 bases between. CDR3 DNA sequence: TGTGCCAGCAGCCCAACAGATACGCAGTATTTT. The encoded protein is CASSPTDTQYF.

V is TRBV7-9 and J is TRBJ2-3, with D tentatively TRBD2 (7 bases). The CDR3 has 13 residues. Germline CDR1 SEHNR, CDR2 FQNEAQ (reference sequence). The ends were cut back, 8 bases at V and 6 bases at J, with 15 bases in the middle. This CDR3 reads CASVQGGGDTQYF. DNA for the CDR3: TGTGCCAGCGTTCAGGGAGGGGGGGATACGCAGTATTTT.

The chain combines TRBV5-4 with TRBJ1-5; 10 bases line up with TRBD1. CDR1 is SGHNT, CDR2 YYREEE, per germline (reference sequence). The CDR3 loop spans 15 amino acids. V lost 0 bases, J lost 6 bases, and 3 bases stayed unmatched. DNA of the CDR3: TGTGCCAGCAGCTTGGGACAGGGGGCGAGTCAGCCCCAGCATTTT. Residues: CASSLGQGASQPQHF.

This clonotype showed up many times. The chain recombines TRBV5-4 with TRBJ2-1; 7 bases are a match to TRBD2. This CDR3 has 20 amino acids. V was pared by 1 base and J by 0 bases, with 16 bases of the junction left unmatched. The germline CDR1 and CDR2 sequences are SGHNT and YYREEE (reference sequence). The CDR3 DNA is TGTGCCAGCAGCTTGACCCTAGCGGCCAAATTTGCCCACTCCTACAATGAGCAGTTCTTC. Translating gives CASSLTLAAKFAHSYNEQFF.

Relative to its sample, this clonotype is medium-sized. The V and J genes are TRBV12-3 or TRBV12-4 and TRBJ2-1; D is perhaps TRBD2 (5 bases). V shed 4 bases and J shed 0 bases, with 13 bases lying between them. The CDR3 consists of 16 residues. The CDR3 loop reads CASSSVLGISYNEQFF. The DNA for the CDR3 is TGTGCCAGCAGTTCCGTACTAGGGATCTCCTACAATGAGCAGTTCTTC.

This clonotype ranks as medium-sized. The chain employs TRBV20-1 and TRBJ2-1, with 10 bases matching TRBD2. The CDR3 has 14 amino acids. Germline lookup yields CDR1 DFQATT and CDR2 SNEGSKA (reference sequence). Losses at the gene ends were 6 bases for V and 6 bases for J; bases not matched to a gene: 8. The CDR3 bases are TGCAGTGCCTTTATAGCGGGGGGTGTCAATGAGCAGTTCTTC. This codes for CSAFIAGGVNEQFF.